This TCR beta chain came from a study of shared clonotypes between healthy human individuals. Genomic DNA belonging to each subset was distributed in equal measure over several immunoSEQ plates. Method: immunoSEQ multiplex PCR; TCRdb's copy keeps in-frame clones and lacks some. The data contain 950,000 to 1,100,000 clones, roughly 75% of them singletons. Germline V gene lookup returns CDR1 MNHEY and CDR2 SVGAGI. The CDR3 is 15 residues long. V was pared by 4 bases and J by 4 bases, with 10 bases of the junction left unmatched. V and J are TRBV6-5 and TRBJ2-7; 7 bases match TRBD2. This clonotype originated in a man aged 18 to 29 in good health. The sequencing input was memory CD4+ T cells sorted from blood. The subset was: CD45RA-negative fraction. The CDR3 sequence is CASSLGRRSGYEQYF. In nucleotides, the CDR3 is TGTGCCAGCAGTTTGGGACGGCGTAGCGGGTACGAGCAGTACTTC.